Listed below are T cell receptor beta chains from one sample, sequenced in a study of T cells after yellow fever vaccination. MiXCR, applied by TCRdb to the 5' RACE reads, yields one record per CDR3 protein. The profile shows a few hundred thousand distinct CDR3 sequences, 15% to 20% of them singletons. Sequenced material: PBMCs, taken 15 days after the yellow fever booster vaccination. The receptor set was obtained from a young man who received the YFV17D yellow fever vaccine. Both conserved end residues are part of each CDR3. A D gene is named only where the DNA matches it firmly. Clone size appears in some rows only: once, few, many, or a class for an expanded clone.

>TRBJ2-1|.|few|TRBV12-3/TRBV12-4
CASSPLRANRDEQFF
TGTGCCAGCAGCCCCCTCCGGGCTAATAGGGATGAGCAGTTCTTC
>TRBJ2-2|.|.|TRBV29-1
CSVKHFGTGELFF
TGCAGCGTTAAACATTTCGGCACCGGGGAGCTGTTTTTT
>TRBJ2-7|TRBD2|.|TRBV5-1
CASSLVASGSGTYEQYF
TGCGCCAGCAGCTTGGTGGCTAGCGGGAGTGGGACCTACGAGCAGTACTTC
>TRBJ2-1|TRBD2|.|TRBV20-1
CSARVLAGYNEQFF
TGCAGTGCTAGAGTACTAGCGGGATACAATGAGCAGTTCTTC
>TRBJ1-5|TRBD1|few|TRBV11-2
CASSLMGTVNQPQHF
TGTGCCAGCAGCTTAATGGGGACAGTCAATCAGCCCCAGCATTTT
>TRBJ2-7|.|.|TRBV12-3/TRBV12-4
CASTLGGAYEQYF
TGTGCCAGCACCCTAGGGGGGGCCTACGAGCAGTACTTC
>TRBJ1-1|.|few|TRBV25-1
CASMANTEAFF
TGTGCCAGCATGGCGAACACTGAAGCTTTCTTT
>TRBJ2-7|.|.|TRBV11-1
CASSPRGTTGVISYEQYF
TGTGCCAGCAGCCCTAGGGGGACTACGGGAGTGATTTCCTACGAGCAGTACTTC
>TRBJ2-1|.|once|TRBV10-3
CATSQGNEQFF
TGTGCCACCTCACAGGGAAATGAGCAGTTCTTC
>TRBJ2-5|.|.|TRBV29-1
CSVEDFSDSRETQYF
TGCAGCGTTGAAGATTTTAGCGATTCTCGAGAGACCCAGTACTTC
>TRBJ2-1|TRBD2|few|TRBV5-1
CASNSAGAGGPLYNEQFF
TGCGCCAGCAACTCTGCGGGAGCGGGAGGGCCCCTCTACAATGAGCAGTTCTTC
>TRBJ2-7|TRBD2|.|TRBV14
CASSHGRAGSYEQYF
TGTGCCAGCAGCCATGGGAGGGCTGGATCCTACGAGCAGTACTTC
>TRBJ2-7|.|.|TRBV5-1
CASSLEFISSYEQYF
TGCGCCAGCAGCTTGGAATTTATTTCCTCCTACGAGCAGTACTTC
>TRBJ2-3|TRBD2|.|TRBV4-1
CASSQGDSGRDTQYF
TGCGCCAGCAGCCAAGGGGATAGCGGGAGGGATACGCAGTATTTT
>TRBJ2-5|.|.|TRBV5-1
CASSLEGRKETQYF
TGCGCCAGCAGCTTGGAAGGGAGGAAAGAGACCCAGTACTTC
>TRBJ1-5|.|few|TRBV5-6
CASSFLGAKDGQPQHF
TGTGCCAGCAGCTTCCTCGGAGCCAAAGACGGTCAGCCCCAGCATTTT
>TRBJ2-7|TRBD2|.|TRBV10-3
CAISGTSREQYF
TGTGCCATCAGTGGGACTAGTCGCGAGCAGTACTTC
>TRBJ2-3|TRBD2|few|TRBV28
CASSFWREGIDTQYF
TGTGCCAGCAGTTTTTGGCGGGAGGGTATAGATACGCAGTATTTT
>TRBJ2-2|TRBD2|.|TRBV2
CASTGLAGRTYTGELFF
TGTGCCAGCACCGGACTAGCGGGACGGACGTACACCGGGGAGCTGTTTTTT
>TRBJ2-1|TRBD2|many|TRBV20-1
CSARGLAGEIEQFF
TGCAGTGCTAGAGGTCTAGCGGGAGAGATTGAGCAGTTCTTC
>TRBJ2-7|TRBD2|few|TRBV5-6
CASSSRTRIYEEQYF
TGTGCCAGCAGCTCACGGACTAGGATTTACGAGGAGCAGTACTTC
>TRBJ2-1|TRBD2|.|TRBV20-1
CSARATPAGANEQFF
TGCAGTGCTAGAGCGACGCCAGCGGGGGCCAATGAGCAGTTCTTC
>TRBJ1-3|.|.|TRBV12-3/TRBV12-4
CASSQRPGNTIYF
TGTGCCAGCAGCCAAAGGCCGGGAAACACCATATATTTT
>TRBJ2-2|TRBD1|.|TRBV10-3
CAISGSDREDTGELFF
TGTGCCATCAGTGGTTCGGACAGGGAGGACACCGGGGAGCTGTTTTTT
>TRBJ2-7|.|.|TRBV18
CASSTSGTVYEQYF
TGTGCCAGCTCAACTTCCGGGACGGTCTACGAGCAGTACTTC